This TCR beta chain was obtained from a study of PD-1 blockade in classical Hodgkin lymphoma. Assay used: immunoSEQ multiplex PCR; TCRdb lists only in-frame clones, some missing. Among tens of thousands of clones listed, about 89% were seen once. Trimming removed 6 bases from V and 6 bases from J; junction bases left unmatched: 8. The CDR3 spans 13 residues. Germline V gives CDR1 MNHEY, CDR2 SMNVEV (reference sequence). The time point: cycle 4 day 1 (C4D1), after 6 weeks of nivolumab. Every patient had relapsed following autologous stem cell transplantation, and cohorts differed in brentuximab vedotin exposure. This clone was counted between two and nine times. Additional DNA sequences in this sample encode the identical CDR3.

The sequences come from peripheral blood mononuclear cells (PBMCs), collected before the fourth cycle of nivolumab. The origin of this receptor is a human donor with classical Hodgkin lymphoma. The chain combines TRBV27 with TRBJ2-7, with TRBD1 matching 7 bases. CDR3 in amino acids: CASSTVTGSEQYF. The CDR3 nucleotides are TGTGCCAGCAGCACAGTGACAGGGAGCGAGCAGTACTTC.